The 13 T cell receptor beta chains reported below all come from one sample, sequenced in a study of PD-1 blockade in classical Hodgkin lymphoma. Every patient was affected by relapse after autologous stem cell transplantation, while exposure to brentuximab vedotin was not uniform. Repertoires were generated with immunoSEQ multiplex PCR, while TCRdb's copy carries only in-frame clones and drops some. This sample has fewer than 90,000 clones, with 85% to 95% found just once. The sample was peripheral blood mononuclear cells (PBMCs), taken at baseline. The receptor set was obtained from a human donor with classical Hodgkin lymphoma.

This chain joins TRBV4-1 and TRBJ1-2, with no clear D. Germline CDR1 MGHRA, CDR2 YSYEKL. This CDR3 has 15 amino acids. V lost 1 base to trimming and J lost 3 bases, with 12 bases between them. Here the CDR3 reads CASSQGTPRDYGYTF. In DNA, the CDR3 is TGCGCCAGCAGCCAAGGGACCCCGAGAGACTATGGCTACACCTTC.

This sequence joins TRBV6-5 and TRBJ2-3, with 12 nucleotides matching TRBD1. Germline CDR1 is MNHEY and CDR2 is SVGAGI. The V gene end was trimmed by 8 bases and the J gene end by 3 bases; junction bases not matched to a gene: 3. CDR3 length: 14 residues. Here the CDR3 reads CASRDRGQTDTQYF. The CDR3 DNA is TGTGCCAGCCGGGACAGGGGGCAGACAGATACGCAGTATTTT.

The CDR3: CASSLSGWSPASTDTQYF. In nucleotides, the CDR3 is TGTGCCAGCAGTTTATCGGGTTGGTCCCCTGCTAGCACAGATACGCAGTATTTT. The genes are TRBV27 and TRBJ2-3; no clear D gene. Germline V gene lookup returns CDR1 MNHEY and CDR2 SMNVEV (reference sequence). The CDR3 covers 18 residues. V lost 0 bases and J lost 0, with 16 bases in between.

Of note for this clone: This sample also contains other DNA sequences that code for the same CDR3. The V and J genes are TRBV7-8 and TRBJ2-5, with 8 bases fitting TRBD2. Germline V gene sequence: CDR1 SGHVS, CDR2 FQNEAQ. With V trimmed by 5 bases and J by 3 bases, 5 bases remained unmatched. The CDR3 extends over 14 amino acids. CDR3 loop: CASSRGTSKETQYF. CDR3 DNA sequence: TGTGCCAGCAGCAGGGGGACTAGTAAAGAGACCCAGTACTTC.

This rearrangement joins TRBV29-1 to TRBJ1-1; TRBD1 is a possible D gene (5 bases). V was shortened by 2 bases and J by 7 bases, with 17 bases between the two germline ends. From germline, CDR1 is SQVTM and CDR2 ANQGSEA. This CDR3 has 14 amino acids. In DNA form, the CDR3 reads TGCAGCGTTGAACACCGCGGGGACGCAGGTGAAGCTTTCTTT. Amino acid sequence: CSVEHRGDAGEAFF.

The rearrangement joins TRBV5-6 to TRBJ1-6; D remains unclear. Trimming removed 0 bases at V and 7 bases at J, with 5 bases between. The CDR3 covers 13 residues. Germline CDR1 and CDR2: SGHDT and YYEEEE. The CDR3 DNA sequence: TGTGCCAGCAGCTTGGAGTCGAATTCACCCCTCCACTTT. Translating it yields CASSLESNSPLHF.

The CDR3 region has the DNA TGTGCCAGCTCACCAAGGTTTTTCGACAGGGAAATTACCGGGGAGCTGTTTTTT. Its translation is CASSPRFFDREITGELFF. The chain recombines TRBV18 with TRBJ2-2, with 7 bases lining up with TRBD1. Germline loops: CDR1 KGHSH, CDR2 LQKENI. CDR3 size: 18 residues. The trim removed 2 bases at V and 5 bases at J, leaving 14 bases unmatched.

J is TRBJ2-3 and V is TRBV4-1; TRBD2 agrees at 8 bases. The junction had 8 bases not matched to a gene; V was cut back by 3 bases and J by 3 bases. The CDR3 covers 16 residues. Germline values: CDR1 MGHRA, CDR2 YSYEKL. CDR3 in amino acids: CASSQQQGLGTDTQYF. The CDR3 region has the DNA TGCGCCAGCAGCCAGCAGCAGGGACTAGGGACAGATACGCAGTATTTT.

The chain combines TRBV7-9 with TRBJ1-5; D not resolved. Germline V gives CDR1 SEHNR, CDR2 FQNEAQ (reference sequence). The CDR3 totals 13 residues. Trimming removed 1 base from V and 7 bases from J, with 8 bases in between. The CDR3 DNA is TGTGCCAGCAGCTTAGAGGCAGAACAGCCCCAGCATTTT. It translates to CASSLEAEQPQHF. Full variable domain (missing parts from reference TRBV7-9 and TRBJ1-5): DTGVSQNPRHKITKRGQNVTFRCDPISEHNRLYWYRQTLGQGPEFLTYFQNEAQLEKSRLLSDRFSAERPKGSFSTLEIQRTEQGDSAMYLCASSLEAEQPQHFGDGTRLSIL.

The chain recombines TRBV29-1 with TRBJ2-7; D is possibly TRBD1 (6 bases). The CDR3 is made up of 14 amino acids. V was cut by 1 base and J by 4 bases, with 14 bases left in between. CDR1 and CDR2 (germline): SQVTM, ANQGSEA. CDR3 bases: TGCAGCGTTGAAGCTCCGGGACAACCGTACGAGCAGTACTTC. Protein sequence: CSVEAPGQPYEQYF.

The gene calls are TRBV11-2 and TRBJ2-7; D gene ambiguous. The V and J ends lost 0 bases and 2 bases respectively, with 5 bases between them. Germline-derived CDR1 and CDR2 are SGHAT and FQNNGV. The CDR3 has 13 residues. CDR3 amino acids: CASSLDLTYEQYF. In nucleotides, the CDR3 is TGTGCCAGCAGCTTAGATCTCACCTACGAGCAGTACTTC.

The chain carries TRBV6-4 and TRBJ2-5; 7 positions agree with TRBD2. Germline CDR1 and CDR2: MRHNA and SNTAGT. V was clipped by 6 bases and J by 5 bases; unmatched bases: 6. The CDR3 consists of 13 residues. The CDR3: CASSRGVGETQYF. The CDR3 nucleotides are TGTGCCAGCAGCCGGGGGGTAGGGGAGACCCAGTACTTC.

This CDR3 reads CASTPTGRSNQPQHF. For the CDR3, the DNA is TGTGCCAGTACCCCGACAGGGAGGAGCAATCAGCCCCAGCATTTT. The rearrangement uses TRBV19 and TRBJ1-5; 7 nucleotides agree with TRBD1. The V and J ends lost 7 bases and 1 base, in that order; junction bases with no gene match: 7. Germline V gene lookup returns CDR1 LNHDA and CDR2 SQIVND (reference sequence). The CDR3 totals 15 residues. The variable domain in full, with the rest retrieved from reference TRBV19 and TRBJ1-5, is DGGITQSPKYLFRKEGQNVTLSCEQNLNHDAMYWYRQDPGQGLRLIYYSQIVNDFQKGDIAEGYSVSREKKESFPLTVTSAQKNPTAFYLCASTPTGRSNQPQHFGDGTRLSIL.